This T cell receptor beta chain was captured in a study of PD-1 blockade in classical Hodgkin lymphoma. Time point: cycle 4 day 1 (C4D1), after around six weeks of nivolumab. The patients all showed relapse after autologous stem cell transplantation, while their brentuximab vedotin exposure varied. CDR1 and CDR2 from the germline V gene are SGHTA and FQGTGA. V lost 0 bases, J lost 9 bases, and 9 bases lay in between. This CDR3 comprises 13 residues. Here immunoSEQ multiplex PCR was the method, and the copy in TCRdb shows in-frame clones only, minus some. The sample includes about 39,000 clones, 75% to 85% of them seen just once.

The source is a human donor with classical Hodgkin lymphoma. Source: peripheral blood mononuclear cells (PBMCs), taken before the fourth cycle of nivolumab. This sequence joins TRBV7-3 and TRBJ2-1, with D unclear. CDR3 nucleotide sequence: TGTGCCAGCAGCTTAACGTCTAGTCGTGAGCAGTTCTTC. It is translated as CASSLTSSREQFF.